The sequence of this TCR beta chain was determined in a study of OX40 agonist ivuxolimab in advanced cancers. A note on the overall study: Ivuxolimab was a fully human IgG2 agonistic monoclonal antibody targeting the costimulatory receptor OX40 (CD134). Patients were allowed to have had prior anti-PD-1, anti-PD-L1 or anti-CTLA-4 therapy, and around 41% of the dose-escalation patients had previously received checkpoint inhibitors. Among the approximately 54 dose-escalation patients, roughly 20 had hepatocellular carcinoma, 15 or so melanoma, 9 renal cell carcinoma and 9 head and neck cancer. The purpose of peripheral TCRbeta sequencing was to test whether ivuxolimab changed TCR sequence diversity and led to clonal T-cell expansion. The paper covers the monotherapy dose-escalation part of the phase I ivuxolimab trial, which included N = 52 patients. Intravenous ivuxolimab was administered to patients every 2 weeks at six dose levels: 0.01, 0.1, 0.3, 1.5, 3 and 10 mg/kg. In the dose-escalation cohort, 70% to 85% of patients were male, and the mean age was 60 years with a range of 23 to 79. Partial responses occurred in three dose-escalation patients, of whom one had hepatocellular carcinoma and two had cutaneous melanoma. The full study reports these points: At doses of 0.1 to 3.0 mg/kg, clonal expansion of both CD4+ and CD8+ T cells in blood was seen between baseline and week 6. Low levels of normalized T-cell clonal expansion were also seen in some patients who did not respond. After ivuxolimab, more expanded clones were found on average in CD8+ T cells than in CD4+ T cells. In the 0.1-3.0 mg/kg groups, partial responders had among the lowest normalized peripheral clonal expansion, particularly in CD8+ T cells. Antigen specificity was not determined for the clonally expanded peripheral T cells.

For sequencing of the TCRbeta CDR3 region, genomic DNA was extracted from the sorted cells. The immunoSEQ Assay was used for sequencing of TCRbeta CDR3 regions. TCRdb stores this immuneACCESS table with in-frame sequences only. Part of the clones is absent; in the studies checked, under half of the shortfall reflects unresolved V genes, and no reason is known for the rest. Across this sample there are roughly 50,000 clones, with nearly 80% seen only once. The ten largest clones represent roughly 3.9% of the sample. Worth noting for this clone: Its antigen is unknown. Base quality data are lacking; no much larger clone is found one base away.

V loses 1 base, J loses 0 bases, and the germline ends lie 7 bases apart. Counted from cysteine to phenylalanine, this CDR3 has 15 amino acids. The retained sequence is limited to the CDR3, 45 bases, with the frame set at the first base. The germline V gene (reference sequence) yields MNHEY for CDR1 and SMNVEV for CDR2. Patients with autoimmune disease history or receiving systemic immunosuppression were excluded from the trial. Peripheral blood for TCR sequencing was collected from all dose cohorts at baseline, on cycle 4 day 1, and on cycle 7 day 1. Samples came from an open-label, multicenter, first-in-human phase I dose-escalation trial of ivuxolimab. The trial enrolled adults with locally advanced or metastatic head and neck squamous cell, hepatocellular, melanoma or renal cell carcinoma. Before TCR sequencing, CD4+ T cells and CD8+ T cells from peripheral blood were sorted into separate populations.

The sequence came from an adult with an advanced solid tumor such as melanoma, head and neck, liver or kidney cancer. This specimen was CD4+ or CD8+ T cells sorted from blood, taken in a trial of the OX40 agonist ivuxolimab. Recombination connected TRBV27 to TRBJ2-1; the D gene identity is not certain. At the DNA level, the sequence is TGTGCCAGCAGTTTATATGGGAACTCCTACAATGAGCAGTTCTTC. It translates as CASSLYGNSYNEQFF.